This is a list of T cell receptor beta chains from one sample in a study of blood T cell repertoires in COVID-19. Profiling relied on immunoSEQ multiplex PCR, and the TCRdb table lists in-frame clones only, not all of them. The sample contains around 470,000 clones, 89% of which appear only once. The specimen sequenced was peripheral blood. The receptors here all came from a man between 18 and 29 years old with COVID-19, enrolled during active disease. Both conserved end residues are part of each CDR3. Fields, in order: V gene, clone size, D gene, J gene, CDR3 protein, CDR3 DNA. The D gene is left open where the match is weak. A clone size is listed for some rows: how often the clone was seen (once, few, many), or a class if it is expanded.

TRBV5-4	NA	NA	TRBJ1-2	CASSPPPQGHFPGYTF	TGTGCCAGCAGCCCACCCCCCCAGGGGCATTTCCCTGGCTACACCTTC
TRBV24-1	NA	NA	TRBJ2-5	CATSDFGERGTQYF	TGTGCCACCAGTGATTTCGGTGAAAGAGGGACCCAGTACTTC
TRBV5-6	NA	NA	TRBJ1-2	CASSPYSVGSLLGYTF	TGTGCCAGCAGCCCATATTCGGTGGGGAGCCTCTTAGGCTACACCTTC
TRBV19	NA	TRBD1	TRBJ2-1	CASSAGQGLNEQFF	TGTGCCAGTAGTGCGGGACAGGGCTTAAATGAGCAGTTCTTC
TRBV11-3	NA	NA	TRBJ2-1	CASSTPVGVNEQFF	TGTGCCAGCAGCACCCCGGTAGGGGTCAATGAGCAGTTCTTC
TRBV3-1/TRBV3-2	NA	NA	TRBJ1-2	CASSRLGNYGYTF	TGTGCCAGCTCCCGCCTAGGTAACTATGGCTACACCTTC
TRBV7-9	NA	TRBD2	TRBJ2-5	CASSLASGSIGETQYF	TGTGCCAGCAGCTTAGCTAGCGGGAGTATAGGAGAGACCCAGTACTTC
TRBV2	NA	NA	TRBJ2-3	CASSDGLPDTQYF	TGTGCCAGCAGCGACGGGTTGCCAGATACGCAGTATTTT
TRBV27	NA	NA	TRBJ2-7	CASRGAGEQYF	TGTGCCAGCAGGGGGGCAGGAGAGCAGTACTTC
TRBV5-6	NA	NA	TRBJ1-4	CASSSLRSNEKLFF	TGTGCCAGCAGTTCCCTTCGGTCTAATGAAAAACTGTTTTTT
TRBV19	NA	NA	TRBJ2-6	CASSTATRGRANVLTF	TGTGCCAGTAGTACAGCGACCCGCGGGAGGGCCAACGTCCTGACTTTC
TRBV11-3	NA	TRBD2	TRBJ2-3	CASSRTSGRWDTQYF	TGTGCCAGCAGCCGGACTAGCGGGAGGTGGGATACGCAGTATTTT
TRBV5-4	NA	NA	TRBJ2-5	CASSLAPSAMSRETQYF	TGTGCCAGCAGCTTGGCCCCCTCAGCGATGAGTCGAGAGACCCAGTACTTC
TRBV11-2	NA	NA	TRBJ2-7	CASSLGSAGSLYF	TGTGCCAGCAGCTTAGGGTCTGCGGGGAGTCTGTACTTC
TRBV4-1	NA	NA	TRBJ2-5	CASSPGTRETQYF	TGCGCCAGCAGCCCAGGGACACGAGAGACCCAGTACTTC
TRBV25-1	NA	NA	TRBJ2-2	CASSVSEFSGELFF	TGTGCCAGCAGTGTTTCGGAGTTCAGCGGGGAGCTGTTTTTT
TRBV7-8	NA	NA	TRBJ1-2	CASSADGEAAYGYTF	TGTGCCAGCAGCGCAGATGGAGAGGCAGCCTATGGCTACACCTTC
TRBV5-1	NA	NA	TRBJ2-2	CASSLDRANTGELFF	TGCGCCAGCAGCTTGGACAGGGCGAACACCGGGGAGCTGTTTTTT
TRBV15	NA	TRBD2	TRBJ2-5	CATSRDGTGGAEETQYF	TGTGCCACCAGCAGAGATGGGACGGGAGGTGCGGAAGAGACCCAGTACTTC
TRBV6-6	NA	TRBD2	TRBJ2-5	CASKGGGADETQYF	TGTGCCAGCAAAGGCGGGGGGGCCGACGAGACCCAGTACTTC
TRBV2	NA	TRBD2	TRBJ2-4	CASSTSGGTAKYF	TGTGCCAGCAGTACTAGCGGGGGGACTGCTAAGTACTTC
TRBV7-8	NA	NA	TRBJ1-2	CASSLGTDRGYTF	TGTGCCAGCAGCTTAGGGACAGACCGTGGCTACACCTTC
TRBV7-2	NA	NA	TRBJ2-2	CASSLEGTSNTGELFF	TGTGCCAGCAGCTTAGAGGGGACATCGAACACCGGGGAGCTGTTTTTT
TRBV5-4	NA	TRBD1	TRBJ2-3	CASSSTGGGTDTQYF	TGTGCCAGCAGCTCGACAGGGGGCGGCACAGATACGCAGTATTTT
TRBV30	NA	NA	TRBJ1-4	CAWGTGLEKLFF	TGTGCCTGGGGGACTGGGTTAGAAAAACTGTTTTTT
TRBV6-5	NA	NA	TRBJ1-5	CASTVSGIVNQPQHF	TGTGCCAGCACGGTCTCGGGGATAGTCAATCAGCCCCAGCATTTT
TRBV19	NA	NA	TRBJ1-1	CASSFESEAFF	TGTGCCAGTAGTTTCGAGTCTGAAGCTTTCTTT
TRBV6-5	NA	NA	TRBJ1-1	CASSSVTEAFF	TGTGCCAGCAGTTCGGTCACTGAAGCTTTCTTT
TRBV19	once	NA	TRBJ1-1	CASSMGGSTEAFF	TGTGCCAGTAGTATGGGGGGGAGCACTGAAGCTTTCTTT
TRBV4-1	NA	NA	TRBJ1-5	CASSPQVQGNQPQHF	TGCGCCAGCAGCCCGCAGGTCCAGGGGAATCAGCCCCAGCATTTT
TRBV18	NA	TRBD2	TRBJ2-2	CASSPGTSLNTGELFF	TGTGCCAGCTCACCCGGGACTAGCCTGAACACCGGGGAGCTGTTTTTT
TRBV3-1/TRBV3-2	NA	TRBD2	TRBJ2-3	CASSPGGGITHWPHTDTQYF	TGTGCCAGCAGCCCGGGCGGGGGGATAACACATTGGCCACACACAGATACGCAGTATTTT
TRBV11-2	NA	TRBD2	TRBJ2-1	CASSLVSGSSGRHEQFF	TGTGCCAGCAGCTTAGTTTCTGGGTCTAGCGGGAGACATGAGCAGTTCTTC
TRBV6-5	NA	TRBD1	TRBJ1-6	CASSWTGSYNSPLHF	TGTGCCAGCAGTTGGACAGGCTCCTATAATTCACCCCTCCACTTT
TRBV4-1	NA	TRBD2	TRBJ2-1	CASSQVFKRGGRGDEQFF	TGCGCCAGCAGCCAAGTCTTCAAGCGGGGGGGCAGGGGCGATGAGCAGTTCTTC
TRBV7-9	NA	NA	TRBJ1-5	CASSLARRGGGNQPQHF	TGTGCCAGCAGCTTAGCTCGACGCGGTGGCGGCAATCAGCCCCAGCATTTT
TRBV27	NA	TRBD2	TRBJ2-1	CASSWHWTSGPYNEQFF	TGTGCCAGCAGTTGGCACTGGACTAGCGGGCCTTACAATGAGCAGTTCTTC
TRBV27	NA	NA	TRBJ1-5	CASSPRGLTGWGNQPQHF	TGTGCCAGCTCGCCTCGGGGACTGACGGGATGGGGCAATCAGCCCCAGCATTTT
TRBV7-8	NA	NA	TRBJ1-5	CASSLGGVNQPQHF	TGTGCCAGCAGCTTAGGCGGGGTAAATCAGCCCCAGCATTTT
TRBV6-5	NA	TRBD2	TRBJ2-5	CASTRRGGRETQYF	TGTGCCAGCACCAGACGGGGGGGAAGGGAGACCCAGTACTTC
TRBV30	NA	NA	TRBJ1-6	CAWRADRISPLHF	TGTGCCTGGAGAGCTGACAGGATTTCACCCCTCCACTTT
TRBV7-3	few	TRBD2	TRBJ2-2	CASSLTSGALSTGELFF	TGTGCCAGCAGCTTAACTAGCGGGGCGTTGAGCACCGGGGAGCTGTTTTTT
TRBV5-1	NA	NA	TRBJ1-1	CASSLEGEAFF	TGCGCCAGCAGCTTGGAGGGGGAAGCTTTCTTT
TRBV7-6	once	NA	TRBJ2-1	CASSLQARNEQFF	TGTGCCAGCAGCTTACAGGCCCGGAATGAGCAGTTCTTC
TRBV12-5	NA	NA	TRBJ1-6	CASGSLTGPSYNSPLHF	TGTGCTAGTGGTTCCCTGACAGGTCCGTCCTATAATTCACCCCTCCACTTT
TRBV24-1	few	TRBD1	TRBJ1-1	CATSEGTAGTEAFF	TGTGCCACCAGTGAGGGGACAGCGGGCACTGAAGCTTTCTTT
TRBV27	few	TRBD1	TRBJ1-5	CASSLEGTGKNQPQHF	TGTGCCAGCAGTTTGGAGGGGACAGGGAAGAATCAGCCCCAGCATTTT
TRBV19	NA	NA	TRBJ2-7	CASSAPGRGSSYEQYF	TGTGCCAGTAGCGCCCCGGGACGGGGGAGCTCCTACGAGCAGTACTTC
TRBV27	NA	TRBD2	TRBJ2-7	CASSLSGVSSYEQYF	TGTGCCAGCAGTTTGAGCGGGGTTTCCTCCTACGAGCAGTACTTC
TRBV7-9	NA	TRBD2	TRBJ2-5	CASSLRTSGQETQYF	TGTGCCAGCAGCTTGCGGACTAGCGGGCAAGAGACCCAGTACTTC
TRBV6-1	NA	NA	TRBJ2-7	CASSEVEGAAYEQYF	TGTGCCAGCAGTGAAGTTGAAGGGGCGGCCTACGAGCAGTACTTC
TRBV4-1	NA	NA	TRBJ2-7	CASSHDLGQQYF	TGCGCCAGCAGCCACGACTTAGGCCAGCAGTACTTC
TRBV19	NA	TRBD2	TRBJ2-3	CASSTSGGNTDTQYF	TGTGCCAGTTCCACTAGCGGAGGGAACACAGATACGCAGTATTTT
TRBV27	NA	TRBD2	TRBJ2-1	CASSLSYLAGARNEQFF	TGTGCCAGCAGTTTGAGCTATTTAGCGGGAGCGAGAAATGAGCAGTTCTTC
TRBV3-1/TRBV3-2	NA	NA	TRBJ2-2	CASSPRSNTGELFF	TGTGCCAGCAGCCCTAGATCGAACACCGGGGAGCTGTTTTTT